The rows below give T cell receptor beta chains drawn from one sample of a study of regulatory T cells in long-lasting Graves disease. TCRdb used MiXCR to reprocess the multiplex PCR reads, holding one entry per CDR3 protein. The data show approximately 500,000 distinct CDR3 sequences, around a fifth seen once. The sequencing used peripheral blood mononuclear cells (PBMCs), collected when the disease was refractory, from a patient treated with antithyroid drugs. All receptors derive from a female donor with Graves disease. Each CDR3 is given with its conserved first and last residue. D genes are given only for firm matches. Clone size is stated in some rows and not others, as once, few, many or a class when expanded.

J,D,length,size,V,DNA,CDR3
TRBJ1-1,NA,15,few,TRBV7-2,TGTGCCAGCAGCTGGGGTGGGGGGCGGAACACTGAAGCTTTCTTT,CASSWGGGRNTEAFF
TRBJ1-2,NA,15,many,TRBV28,TGTGCCAGCAGCCCTACAGGGACTATTAACTATGGCTACACCTTC,CASSPTGTINYGYTF
TRBJ2-4,TRBD2,13,many,TRBV7-2,TGTGCCAGCAGCCGGGGAGGGGTAAACATTCAGTACTTC,CASSRGGVNIQYF
TRBJ1-5,TRBD1,20,many,TRBV12-3/TRBV12-4,TGTGCCAGCAGTTACCTCCGGGACAGAATGCTTTCAAATAGCAATCAGCCCCAGCATTTT,CASSYLRDRMLSNSNQPQHF
TRBJ2-7,NA,15,many,TRBV28,TGTGCCAGCAGTTTAGCGGCTAGAGGGAGCTACGAGCAGTACTTC,CASSLAARGSYEQYF
TRBJ1-5,NA,12,few,TRBV20-1,TGCAGTGTCGGCGGGGGCAATCAGCCCCAGCATTTT,CSVGGGNQPQHF
TRBJ1-3,NA,14,NA,TRBV6-5,TGTGCCAGCAGTTACGGGTCGGAAAGAAACACCATATATTTT,CASSYGSERNTIYF
TRBJ1-5,NA,14,many,TRBV2,TGTGCCAGCAGTGAACGGGGGGCTGATCAGCCCCAGCATTTT,CASSERGADQPQHF
TRBJ1-1,TRBD1,14,many,TRBV12-3/TRBV12-4,TGTGCCAGCAGTTCGACAGGGTGGAACACTGAAGCTTTCTTT,CASSSTGWNTEAFF
TRBJ2-7,NA,13,many,TRBV6-1,TGTGCCAGCAGTAAGGACTGGAACTACGAGCAGTACTTC,CASSKDWNYEQYF
TRBJ1-5,TRBD1,16,many,TRBV28,TGTGCCAGCAGTGCTCATACTGGGACAGGCAATCGGCCCCAGCATTTT,CASSAHTGTGNRPQHF
TRBJ1-1,NA,14,NA,TRBV7-9,TGTGCCAGCAGTCCCCCGACAGGAAGCCTTGAAGCTTTCTTT,CASSPPTGSLEAFF
TRBJ1-5,NA,16,NA,TRBV19,TGTGCCAGTAGTATAGGGGCGTATTATAGCAATCAGCCCCAGCATTTT,CASSIGAYYSNQPQHF
TRBJ2-7,TRBD2,15,many,TRBV15,TGTGCCACCAGCAGAGAGCGGGAGACCACCTACGAGCAGTACTTC,CATSRERETTYEQYF
TRBJ2-6,TRBD2,16,few,TRBV28,TGTGCCAGCAGTCGGGGACTAGCGGGTGCGGCCAACGTCCTGACTTTC,CASSRGLAGAANVLTF
TRBJ2-7,NA,12,few,TRBV29-1,TGCAGCGTTGAAGGGAATCACTACGAGCAGTACTTC,CSVEGNHYEQYF